Shown below are 18 T cell receptor beta chains from a single sample sequenced in a study of OX40 agonist ivuxolimab in advanced cancers. Sequencing was performed with immunoSEQ multiplex PCR; in TCRdb, only in-frame clones are kept and a portion is missing. This table has about 80,000 clones, 70% to 90% appearing once. The source was CD4+ or CD8+ T cells sorted from blood, collected in a trial of the OX40 agonist ivuxolimab. All receptors come from an adult with an advanced solid tumor such as melanoma, head and neck, liver or kidney cancer.

The chain couples TRBV13 to TRBJ2-7; 7 bases align to TRBD2. Germline lookup yields CDR1 PRHDT and CDR2 FYEKMQ (reference sequence). Germline trimming cut 1 base from V and 1 base from J; bases unmatched to any gene: 13. The CDR3 consists of 18 residues. In DNA, the CDR3 is TGTGCCAGCAGCTTAGAGGGCTATGCCGGGAGGAATTCCTACGAGCAGTACTTC. Translation: CASSLEGYAGRNSYEQYF.

The chain is built from TRBV7-2 and TRBJ2-7; 12 nucleotides match TRBD2. V lost 4 bases to trimming and J lost 6 bases; unmatched junction nucleotides: 7. Germline CDR1 reads SGHTA; CDR2 reads FQGNSA. CDR3 size: 15 residues. The CDR3 protein is CASSWGTSGPLEQYF. The CDR3 DNA reads TGTGCCAGCAGCTGGGGGACTAGCGGGCCACTCGAGCAGTACTTC.

The chain employs TRBV28 and TRBJ1-3; TRBD1 matches at 7 bases. The J segment lost 4 bases and the V segment lost 4 bases, leaving 4 bases of the junction unmatched. The germline V gene has CDR1 MDHEN and CDR2 SYDVKM. This CDR3 has 14 residues. The CDR3 reads CASSSGRGGNTIYF. CDR3 nucleotides: TGTGCCAGCAGTTCTGGCAGGGGGGGAAACACCATATATTTT.

The chain carries TRBV27 and TRBJ2-2, with D possibly being TRBD2 (6 bases). Looked up from germline, CDR1 is MNHEY and CDR2 is SMNVEV (reference sequence). This CDR3 region has 16 residues. V was trimmed by 2 bases and J by 0 bases, leaving 10 bases between them. The CDR3 DNA is TGTGCCAGCAGTTTACACCGGGAGCCGAACACCGGGGAGCTGTTTTTT. Protein product: CASSLHREPNTGELFF.

This rearrangement joins TRBV2 to TRBJ2-3; the D gene is possibly TRBD2 (6 bases). The V and J ends lost 6 bases and 2 bases respectively, with 21 bases between them. In germline, CDR1 is SNHLY, CDR2 FYNNEI. The CDR3 covers 17 residues. CDR3: CASRMNTASDYTDTQYF. CDR3 nucleotides: TGTGCCAGCAGGATGAATACGGCTAGCGATTACACAGATACGCAGTATTTT. The variable domain in full, completed from reference TRBV2 and TRBJ2-3, reads EPEVTQTPSHQVTQMGQEVILRCVPISNHLYFYWYRQILGQKVEFLVSFYNNEISEKSEIFDDQFSVERPDGSNFTLKIRSTKLEDSAMYFCASRMNTASDYTDTQYFGPGTRLTVL.

This chain connects TRBV6-5 to TRBJ2-7; 10 positions match TRBD2. Germline loops: CDR1 MNHEY, CDR2 SVGAGI. CDR3 length equals 15 residues. Losses at the gene ends were 6 bases for V and 3 bases for J; bases not matched to a gene: 8. CDR3 loop: CASSLNLAGVYEQYF. The CDR3 coding sequence is TGTGCCAGCAGCTTGAACCTAGCGGGGGTCTACGAGCAGTACTTC.

The CDR3 coding sequence is TGTGCCAGCAGCCTTATGGACTCCAGGAGCTCCGAGCAGTACTTC. Translation: CASSLMDSRSSEQYF. The chain joins TRBV9 to TRBJ2-7; maybe TRBD2 (5 bases). The CDR3 loop spans 15 amino acids. Trimming stripped 4 bases from V and 6 bases from J, with 20 bases between. Germline V gene data show CDR1 as SGDLS and CDR2 as YYNGEE.

This chain connects TRBV20-1 to TRBJ1-1, with D uncertain. With 5 bases removed from V and 7 bases from J, the gap between germline ends came to 2 bases. This CDR3 is built from 8 residues. The germline V gene has CDR1 DFQATT and CDR2 SNEGSKA (reference sequence). The CDR3 bases are TGCAGTGCTGGTGAAGCTTTCTTT. Translated: CSAGEAFF.

The CDR3 region is CATSRDSAQDTQYF. The CDR3 DNA sequence: TGTGCCACCAGCAGAGACTCGGCGCAAGATACGCAGTATTTT. The rearrangement uses TRBV15 and TRBJ2-3; no firm D call. V was pared by 0 bases and J by 5 bases, with 9 bases between. Germline V gene lookup returns CDR1 LNHNV and CDR2 YYDKDF (reference sequence). The CDR3 runs 14 residues.

This clone was recorded only once. This chain links TRBV5-4 with TRBJ2-2; 10 positions agree with TRBD2. Germline loops: CDR1 SGHNT, CDR2 YYREEE (reference sequence). J gave up 1 base and V 1 base, and 1 base lay outside the gene matches. The length of the CDR3 is 16 residues. CDR3 nucleotides: TGTGCCAGCAGCTTGACTAGCGGGGTGAACACCGGGGAGCTGTTTTTT. Residues: CASSLTSGVNTGELFF.

V usage is TRBV5-1 and J usage is TRBJ2-7, with TRBD1 identical over 7 bases. The CDR3 extends over 16 amino acids. Germline V lookup: CDR1 SGHRS, CDR2 YFSETQ. V lost 2 bases and J lost 1; bases outside the gene matches: 9. CDR3 residues: CASSFDREIQSYEQYF. For the CDR3, the DNA is TGCGCCAGCAGCTTCGACAGGGAAATTCAGTCCTACGAGCAGTACTTC.

This chain joins TRBV30 and TRBJ2-1; D ambiguous. Looked up from germline, CDR1 is GTSNPN and CDR2 is SVGIG (reference sequence). The CDR3 length is 11 residues. Trimming took off 1 base at V and 6 bases at J, with 4 bases between the two ends. The CDR3 sequence is CAWSAGNEQFF. CDR3 DNA: TGTGCCTGGAGTGCAGGCAATGAGCAGTTCTTC.

The chain carries TRBV28 and TRBJ1-5; no definite D call. CDR1 and CDR2 (germline): MDHEN, SYDVKM. V gave up 3 bases and J gave up 9 bases, with 15 bases separating them. CDR3 length equals 14 residues. CDR3 nucleotide sequence: TGTGCCAGCAGTTTGGAATCCTTCGGGTGGCCCCAGCATTTT. This codes for CASSLESFGWPQHF.

The CDR3 sequence is CASSLGLAGGGAYEQYF. In nucleotides, the CDR3 is TGTGCCAGCAGTTTAGGACTAGCGGGAGGGGGGGCCTACGAGCAGTACTTC. The chain joins TRBV28 to TRBJ2-7, with 15 bases lining up with TRBD2. CDR1 is MDHEN and CDR2 is SYDVKM in the germline V gene. The CDR3 consists of 17 residues. V gave up 2 bases and J gave up 2 bases; unmatched junction bases: 4.

The chain has TRBV11-2 and TRBJ2-1; no clear D. CDR1 SGHAT and CDR2 FQNNGV come from the germline V gene. This CDR3 is built from 15 residues. The germline V and J ends were trimmed by 3 bases and 1 base, with 10 bases remaining between them. DNA for the CDR3: TGTGCCAGCAGCTTCGACTCGCCATCCTACAATGAGCAGTTCTTC. This gives the protein CASSFDSPSYNEQFF.

This clone was detected only once. CDR3 amino acids: CSVAPRGSTYEQYF. CDR3 bases: TGCAGCGTTGCCCCTCGGGGGTCCACCTACGAGCAGTACTTC. This chain uses TRBV29-1 with TRBJ2-7; tentatively, D is TRBD2 (6 bases). The V gene's germline CDR1 is SQVTM and CDR2 ANQGSEA. CDR3 length: 14 amino acids. Trimming removed 4 bases at V and 2 bases at J, with 15 bases between.

The chain has TRBV6-5 and TRBJ2-7, with unresolved D. Germline-derived CDR1 and CDR2 are MNHEY and SVGAGI. The CDR3 covers 14 residues. V lost 0 bases, J lost 2 bases, and 8 bases lay in between. Written as DNA, the CDR3 is TGTGCCAGCAGTTACTCGATTGGAACCTACGAGCAGTACTTC. Residues: CASSYSIGTYEQYF.

The chain is built from TRBV2 and TRBJ2-7; TRBD1 matches at 8 bases. V lost 8 bases, J lost 0 bases, and 3 bases stayed unmatched. This CDR3 has 13 residues. CDR1 is SNHLY and CDR2 is FYNNEI in the germline V gene. The CDR3 here is CASRGQDSYEQYF. The CDR3 bases are TGTGCCAGCCGGGGACAGGACTCCTACGAGCAGTACTTC.